The clone carrying this T cell receptor beta chain has only a few counts. Its cognate antigen is unknown. V dropped 5 bases and J dropped 6 bases, with 14 bases sitting between them. This CDR3 spans 14 amino acids. Germline loops: CDR1 SGHRS, CDR2 YFSETQ. The data were produced by immunoSEQ multiplex PCR, yet TCRdb's version contains in-frame clones alone and is incomplete. The table lists about 7,000 clones, about 78% of them singletons. The data belong to a study of tumor-infiltrating lymphocytes in localized non-small cell lung cancer. At the level of the study: The cohort mixed smokers and never-smokers, several histologies, and some post-neoadjuvant-chemotherapy samples.

Study results and caveats: IM1 and IM2 tumors showed no difference in T-cell fraction. Recurrence-free survival showed no association with tumor T-cell fraction. Available tissue quantity limited TCR sequencing to a patient subset.

The J gene is TRBJ2-2, the V gene TRBV5-1, with a tentative D call TRBD1 (6 bases). The source of this sequence is a human donor with non-small cell lung cancer. Input material: lung tumor tissue. This chain's CDR3 is CASRATGQSGELFF. Written as DNA, the CDR3 is TGCGCCAGCAGGGCCACAGGGCAATCCGGGGAGCTGTTTTTT.